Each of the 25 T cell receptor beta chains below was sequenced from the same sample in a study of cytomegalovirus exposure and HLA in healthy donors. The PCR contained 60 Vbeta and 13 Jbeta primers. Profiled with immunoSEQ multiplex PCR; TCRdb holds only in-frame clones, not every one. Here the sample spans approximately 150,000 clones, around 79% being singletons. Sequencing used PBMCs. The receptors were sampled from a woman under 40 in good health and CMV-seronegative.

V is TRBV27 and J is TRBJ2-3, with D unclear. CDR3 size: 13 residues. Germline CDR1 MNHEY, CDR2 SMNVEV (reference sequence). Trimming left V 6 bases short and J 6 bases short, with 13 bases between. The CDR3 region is CASRLHLVDTQYF. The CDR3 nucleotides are TGTGCCAGCAGACTACACTTGGTCGATACGCAGTATTTT.

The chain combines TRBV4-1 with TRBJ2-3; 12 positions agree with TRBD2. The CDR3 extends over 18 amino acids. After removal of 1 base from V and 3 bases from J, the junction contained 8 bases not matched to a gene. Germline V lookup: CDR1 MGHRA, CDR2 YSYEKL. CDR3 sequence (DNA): TGCGCCAGCAGCCAAGGGCTGCTAGCGGGGGGGATAACAGATACGCAGTATTTT. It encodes CASSQGLLAGGITDTQYF.

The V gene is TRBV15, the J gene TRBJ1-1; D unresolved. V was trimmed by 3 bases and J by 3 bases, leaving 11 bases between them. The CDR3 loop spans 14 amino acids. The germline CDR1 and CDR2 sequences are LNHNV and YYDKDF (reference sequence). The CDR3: CATSSPVGDTEAFF. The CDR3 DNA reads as TGTGCCACCAGCAGTCCCGTCGGAGACACTGAAGCTTTCTTT.

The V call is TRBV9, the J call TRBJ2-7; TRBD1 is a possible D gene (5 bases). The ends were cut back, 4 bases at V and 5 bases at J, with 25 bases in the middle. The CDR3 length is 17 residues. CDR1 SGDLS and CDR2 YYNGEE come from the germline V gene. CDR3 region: CASSKVEDLEWGHEQYF. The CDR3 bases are TGTGCCAGCAGCAAAGTAGAGGACCTAGAGTGGGGCCACGAGCAGTACTTC.

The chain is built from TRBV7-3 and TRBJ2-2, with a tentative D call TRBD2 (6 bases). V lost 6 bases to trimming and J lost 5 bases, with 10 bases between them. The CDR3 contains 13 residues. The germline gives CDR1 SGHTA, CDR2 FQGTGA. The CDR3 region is CASSPLATGELFF. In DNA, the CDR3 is TGTGCCAGCAGTCCACTAGCTACCGGGGAGCTGTTTTTT.

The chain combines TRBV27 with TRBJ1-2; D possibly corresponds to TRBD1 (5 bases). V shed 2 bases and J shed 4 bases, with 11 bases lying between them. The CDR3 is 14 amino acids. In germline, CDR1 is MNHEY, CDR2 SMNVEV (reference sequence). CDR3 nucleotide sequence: TGTGCCAGCAGTTTAAGGGAGGGGTTCTATGGCTACACCTTC. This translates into CASSLREGFYGYTF.

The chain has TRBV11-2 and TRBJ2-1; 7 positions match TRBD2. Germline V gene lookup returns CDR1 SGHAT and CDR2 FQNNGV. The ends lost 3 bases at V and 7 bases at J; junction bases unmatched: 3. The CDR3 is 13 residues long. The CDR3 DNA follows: TGTGCCAGCAGCTTGGGGGGGGTTAATGAGCAGTTCTTC. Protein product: CASSLGGVNEQFF.

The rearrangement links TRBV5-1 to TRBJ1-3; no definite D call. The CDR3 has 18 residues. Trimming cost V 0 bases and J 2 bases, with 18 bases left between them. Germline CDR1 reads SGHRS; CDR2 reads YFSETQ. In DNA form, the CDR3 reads TGCGCCAGCAGCTTGGATCTCGCAGGAGGATCGGCTGGAAACACCATATATTTT. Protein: CASSLDLAGGSAGNTIYF.

The CDR3 spells CAIRIQGNTYTEAFF. The DNA for the CDR3 is TGTGCCATAAGGATCCAGGGGAATACTTACACTGAAGCTTTCTTT. The rearrangement links TRBV2 to TRBJ1-1; maybe TRBD1 (6 bases). The CDR3 is 15 amino acids. Germline CDR1 reads SNHLY; CDR2 reads FYNNEI. V gave up 10 bases and J gave up 3 bases, with 21 bases separating them.

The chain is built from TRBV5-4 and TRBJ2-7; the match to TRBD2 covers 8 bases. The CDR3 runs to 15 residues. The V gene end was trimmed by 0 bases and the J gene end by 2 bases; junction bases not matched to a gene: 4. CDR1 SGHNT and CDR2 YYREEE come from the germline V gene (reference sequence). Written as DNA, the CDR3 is TGTGCCAGCAGCTTGGGGGCGGGGGGACCCTACGAGCAGTACTTC. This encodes CASSLGAGGPYEQYF.

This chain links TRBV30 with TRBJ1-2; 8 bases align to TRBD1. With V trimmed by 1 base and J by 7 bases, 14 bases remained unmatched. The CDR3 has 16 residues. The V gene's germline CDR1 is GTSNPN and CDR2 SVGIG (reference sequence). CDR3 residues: CAWSAGWARGPRGYTF. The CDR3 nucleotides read TGTGCCTGGAGTGCCGGTTGGGCCAGGGGGCCGCGTGGCTACACCTTC.

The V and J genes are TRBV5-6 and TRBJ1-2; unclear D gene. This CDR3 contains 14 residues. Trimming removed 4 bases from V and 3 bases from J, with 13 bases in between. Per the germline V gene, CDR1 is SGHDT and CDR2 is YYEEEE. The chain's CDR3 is CASSPLAVDYGYTF. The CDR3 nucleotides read TGTGCCAGCAGCCCTTTGGCGGTCGACTATGGCTACACCTTC.

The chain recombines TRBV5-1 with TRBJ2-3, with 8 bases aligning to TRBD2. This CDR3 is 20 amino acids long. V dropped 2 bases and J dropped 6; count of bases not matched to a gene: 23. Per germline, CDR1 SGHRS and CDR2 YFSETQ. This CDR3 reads CASSLPGLEDVWNGRDTQYF. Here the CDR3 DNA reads TGCGCCAGCAGCTTACCGGGACTAGAAGATGTTTGGAATGGTCGGGATACGCAGTATTTT.

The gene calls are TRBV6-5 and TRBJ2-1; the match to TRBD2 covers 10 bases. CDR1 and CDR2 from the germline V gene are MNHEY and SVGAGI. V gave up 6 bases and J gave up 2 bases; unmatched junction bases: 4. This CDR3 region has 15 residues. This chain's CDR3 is CASSSSGGAYNEQFF. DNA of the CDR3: TGTGCCAGCAGCTCAAGCGGGGGGGCCTACAATGAGCAGTTCTTC.

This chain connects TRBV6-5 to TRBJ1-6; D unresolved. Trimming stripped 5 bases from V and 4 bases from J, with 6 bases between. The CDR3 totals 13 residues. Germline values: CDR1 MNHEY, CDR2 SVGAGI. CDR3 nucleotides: TGTGCCAGCAGTAGAGAGTATAATTCACCCCTCCACTTT. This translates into CASSREYNSPLHF.

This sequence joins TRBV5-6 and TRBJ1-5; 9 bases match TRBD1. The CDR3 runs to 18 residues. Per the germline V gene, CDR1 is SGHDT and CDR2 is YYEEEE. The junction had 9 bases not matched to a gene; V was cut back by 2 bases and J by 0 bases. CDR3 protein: CASSFWTGAVLSNQPQHF. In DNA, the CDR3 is TGTGCCAGCAGCTTCTGGACAGGGGCCGTTCTTAGCAATCAGCCCCAGCATTTT.

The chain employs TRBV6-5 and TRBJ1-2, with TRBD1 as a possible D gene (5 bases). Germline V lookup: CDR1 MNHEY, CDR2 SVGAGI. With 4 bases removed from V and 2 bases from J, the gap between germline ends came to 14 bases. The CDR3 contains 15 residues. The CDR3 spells CASSSFLQGNYGYTF. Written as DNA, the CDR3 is TGTGCCAGCAGTTCATTCCTCCAGGGAAACTATGGCTACACCTTC.

The chain's CDR3 is CSVQQAGVYEQYF. CDR3 nucleotides: TGCAGCGTTCAACAGGCAGGGGTCTACGAGCAGTACTTC. The chain carries TRBV29-1 and TRBJ2-7; tentatively, D is TRBD1 (6 bases). The CDR3 contains 13 residues. The V end was cut by 5 bases, the J end by 3 bases, with 14 bases between. Per the germline V gene, CDR1 is SQVTM and CDR2 is ANQGSEA.

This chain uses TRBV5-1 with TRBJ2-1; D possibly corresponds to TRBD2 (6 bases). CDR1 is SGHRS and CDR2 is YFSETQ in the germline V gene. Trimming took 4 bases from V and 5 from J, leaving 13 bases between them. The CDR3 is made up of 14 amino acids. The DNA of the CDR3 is TGCGCCAGCAGCGAACTAGCTTCCCACAATGAGCAGTTCTTC. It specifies CASSELASHNEQFF.

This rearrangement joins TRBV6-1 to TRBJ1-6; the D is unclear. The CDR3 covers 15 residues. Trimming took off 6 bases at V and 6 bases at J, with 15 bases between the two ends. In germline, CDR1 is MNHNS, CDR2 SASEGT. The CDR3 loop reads CASSDGGFVNSPLHF. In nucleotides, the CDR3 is TGTGCCAGCAGCGACGGAGGGTTCGTTAATTCACCCCTCCACTTT.

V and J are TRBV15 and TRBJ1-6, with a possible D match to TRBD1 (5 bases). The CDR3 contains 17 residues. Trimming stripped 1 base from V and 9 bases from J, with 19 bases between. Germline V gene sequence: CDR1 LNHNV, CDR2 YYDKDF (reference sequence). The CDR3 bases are TGTGCCACCAGCAGAGTGGGGGGGTCTATAAGCGGTTCACCCCTCCACTTT. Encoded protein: CATSRVGGSISGSPLHF.

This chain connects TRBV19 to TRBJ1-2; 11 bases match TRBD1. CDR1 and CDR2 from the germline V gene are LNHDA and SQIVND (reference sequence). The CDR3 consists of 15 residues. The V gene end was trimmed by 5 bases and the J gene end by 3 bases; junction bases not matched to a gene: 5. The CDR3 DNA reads TGTGCCAGTAGTCCCTGGACAGGGGGCGACTATGGCTACACCTTC. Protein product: CASSPWTGGDYGYTF.

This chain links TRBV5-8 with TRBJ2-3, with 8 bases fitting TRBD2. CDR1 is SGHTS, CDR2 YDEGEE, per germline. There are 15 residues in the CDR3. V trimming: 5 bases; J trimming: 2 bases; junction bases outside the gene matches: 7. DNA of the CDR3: TGTGCCAGCAGAATGAGCGGGGGACTCACAGATACGCAGTATTTT. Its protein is CASRMSGGLTDTQYF.

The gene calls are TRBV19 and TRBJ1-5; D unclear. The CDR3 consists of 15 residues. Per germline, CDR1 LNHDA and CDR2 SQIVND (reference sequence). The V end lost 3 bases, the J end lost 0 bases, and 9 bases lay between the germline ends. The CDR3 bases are TGTGCCAGTAGTATGGGGAGAAGTAGCAATCAGCCCCAGCATTTT. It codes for CASSMGRSSNQPQHF.

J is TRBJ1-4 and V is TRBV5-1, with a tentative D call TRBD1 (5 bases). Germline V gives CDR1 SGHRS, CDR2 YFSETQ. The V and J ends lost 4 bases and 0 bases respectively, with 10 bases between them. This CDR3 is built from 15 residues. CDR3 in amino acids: CASSPRGSTNEKLFF. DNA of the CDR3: TGCGCCAGCAGCCCTAGGGGCTCAACTAATGAAAAACTGTTTTTT.